This T cell receptor (beta chain) derives from a study of T cells expressing NK-cell markers. Study as a whole: Beta-chain profiling covered CD3+CD56+NKG2C+, CD3+CD56+NKG2C- and CD3+CD56-NKG2C+ sorted subsets. HCMV serostatus: seven of eight sequenced donors positive, one negative.

Researchers built TCR beta cDNA using 5'RACE template switching with UMIs. From the 5' RACE reads, TCRdb lists one entry per CDR3 protein and no DNA. The sample data list 400,000 or so distinct CDR3 sequences. Germline values: CDR1 SGHKS, CDR2 YYEKEE (reference sequence). This CDR3 comprises 14 residues. This chain connects TRBV5-5 to TRBJ2-3. The sequence came from a woman in her forties or fifties in good health. Material for sequencing was blood T cells: a sorted CD56 or NKG2C T cell subset, CD4+ or CD8+ T cells, or bulk PBMC T cells (not recorded which). CDR3 in amino acids: CASSFGGITDTQYF.